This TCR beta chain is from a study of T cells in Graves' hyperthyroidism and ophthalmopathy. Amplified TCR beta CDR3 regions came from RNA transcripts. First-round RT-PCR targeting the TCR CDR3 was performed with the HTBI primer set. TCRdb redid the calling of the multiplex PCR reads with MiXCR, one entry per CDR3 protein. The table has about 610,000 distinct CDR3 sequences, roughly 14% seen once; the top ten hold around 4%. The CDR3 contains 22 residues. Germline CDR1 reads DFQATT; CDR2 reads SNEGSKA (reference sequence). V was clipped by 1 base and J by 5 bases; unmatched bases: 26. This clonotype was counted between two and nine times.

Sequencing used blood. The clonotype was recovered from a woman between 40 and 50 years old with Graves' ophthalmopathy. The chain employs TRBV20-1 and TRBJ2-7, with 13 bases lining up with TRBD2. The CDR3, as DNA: TGCAGTGCTAGAGGTCCCCCCACCGTCCGGACTAGCGGGAGCTTGGAGGGTCACGAGCAGTACTTC. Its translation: CSARGPPTVRTSGSLEGHEQYF.